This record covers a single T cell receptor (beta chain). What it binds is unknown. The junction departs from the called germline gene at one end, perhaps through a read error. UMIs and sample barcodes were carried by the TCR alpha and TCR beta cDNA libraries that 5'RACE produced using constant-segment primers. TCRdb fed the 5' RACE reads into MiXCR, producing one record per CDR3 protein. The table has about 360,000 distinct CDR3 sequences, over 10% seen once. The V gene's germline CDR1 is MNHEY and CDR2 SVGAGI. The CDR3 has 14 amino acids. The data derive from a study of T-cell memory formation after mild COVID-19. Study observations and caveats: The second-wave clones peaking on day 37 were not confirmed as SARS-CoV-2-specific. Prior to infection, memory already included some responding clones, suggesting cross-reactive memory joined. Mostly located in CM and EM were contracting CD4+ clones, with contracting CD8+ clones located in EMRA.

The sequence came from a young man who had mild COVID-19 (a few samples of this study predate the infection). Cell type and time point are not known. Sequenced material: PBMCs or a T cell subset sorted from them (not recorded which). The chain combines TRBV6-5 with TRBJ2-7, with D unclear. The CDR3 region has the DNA TGTTCCAGCAGTGACCATTCTTTAGGTCCCGAGCAGTACTTC. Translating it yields CSSSDHSLGPEQYF.